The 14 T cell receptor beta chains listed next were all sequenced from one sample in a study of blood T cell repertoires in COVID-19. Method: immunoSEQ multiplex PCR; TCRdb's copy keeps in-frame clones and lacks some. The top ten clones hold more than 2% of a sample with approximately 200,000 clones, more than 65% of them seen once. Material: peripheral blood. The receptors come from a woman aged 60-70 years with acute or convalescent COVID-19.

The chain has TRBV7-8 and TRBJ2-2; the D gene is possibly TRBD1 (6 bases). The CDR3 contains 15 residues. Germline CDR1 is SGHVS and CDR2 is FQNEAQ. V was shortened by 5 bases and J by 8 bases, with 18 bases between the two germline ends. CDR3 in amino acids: CASSLRAQGGGELFF. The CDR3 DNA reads TGTGCCAGCAGCCTAAGAGCACAGGGCGGAGGGGAGCTGTTTTTT. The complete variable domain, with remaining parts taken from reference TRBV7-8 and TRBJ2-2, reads GAGVSQSPRYKVAKRGQDVALRCDPISGHVSLFWYQQALGQGPEFLTYFQNEAQLDKSGLPSDRFFAERPEGSVSTLKIQRTQQEDSAVYLCASSLRAQGGGELFFGEGSRLTVL.

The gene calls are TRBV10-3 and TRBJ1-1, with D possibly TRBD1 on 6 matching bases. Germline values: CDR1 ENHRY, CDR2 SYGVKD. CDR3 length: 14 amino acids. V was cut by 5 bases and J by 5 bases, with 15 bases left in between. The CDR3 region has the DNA TGTGCCATCAGTCAGACAGGTCTCTCTACTGAAGCTTTCTTT. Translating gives CAISQTGLSTEAFF.

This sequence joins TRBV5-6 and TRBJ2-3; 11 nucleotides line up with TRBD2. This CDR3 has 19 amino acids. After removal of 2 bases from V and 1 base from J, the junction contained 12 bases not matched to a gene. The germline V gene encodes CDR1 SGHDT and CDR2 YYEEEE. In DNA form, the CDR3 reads TGTGCCAGCAGCTTCCTAATAGCGGGGGGGCGAGTTGGCACAGATACGCAGTATTTT. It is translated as CASSFLIAGGRVGTDTQYF.

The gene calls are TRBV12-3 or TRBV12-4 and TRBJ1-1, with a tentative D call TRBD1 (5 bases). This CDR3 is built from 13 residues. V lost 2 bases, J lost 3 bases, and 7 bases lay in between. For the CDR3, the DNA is TGTGCCAGCAGTTTACGGGGGGACACTGAAGCTTTCTTT. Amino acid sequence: CASSLRGDTEAFF.

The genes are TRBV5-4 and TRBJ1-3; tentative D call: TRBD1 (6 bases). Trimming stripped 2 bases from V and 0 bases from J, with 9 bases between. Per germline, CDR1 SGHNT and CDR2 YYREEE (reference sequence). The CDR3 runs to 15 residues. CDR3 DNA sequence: TGTGCCAGCAGCTTCCGGGGGGCCTCTGGAAACACCATATATTTT. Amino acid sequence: CASSFRGASGNTIYF.

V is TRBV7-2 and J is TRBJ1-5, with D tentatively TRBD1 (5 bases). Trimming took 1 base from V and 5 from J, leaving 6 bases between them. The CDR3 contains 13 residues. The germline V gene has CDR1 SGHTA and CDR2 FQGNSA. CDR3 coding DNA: TGTGCCAGCAGCTTAGACAGGTATCAGCCCCAGCATTTT. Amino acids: CASSLDRYQPQHF.

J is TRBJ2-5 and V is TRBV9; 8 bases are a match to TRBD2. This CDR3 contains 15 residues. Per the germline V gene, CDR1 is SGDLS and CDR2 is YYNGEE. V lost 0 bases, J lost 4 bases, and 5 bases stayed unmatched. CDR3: CASSVGNSGVETQYF. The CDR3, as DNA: TGTGCCAGCAGCGTAGGAAATAGCGGGGTAGAGACCCAGTACTTC.

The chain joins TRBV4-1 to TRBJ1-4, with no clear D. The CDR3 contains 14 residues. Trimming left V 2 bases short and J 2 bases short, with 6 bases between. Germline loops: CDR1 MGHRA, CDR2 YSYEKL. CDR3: CASSQKRTNEKLFF. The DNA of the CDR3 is TGCGCCAGCAGCCAAAAACGGACTAATGAAAAACTGTTTTTT.

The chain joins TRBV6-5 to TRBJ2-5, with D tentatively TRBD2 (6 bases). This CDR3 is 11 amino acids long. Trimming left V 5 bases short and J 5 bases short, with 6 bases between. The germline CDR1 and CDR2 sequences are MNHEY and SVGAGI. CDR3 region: CASSLAETQYF. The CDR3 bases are TGTGCCAGCAGTCTAGCGGAGACCCAGTACTTC.

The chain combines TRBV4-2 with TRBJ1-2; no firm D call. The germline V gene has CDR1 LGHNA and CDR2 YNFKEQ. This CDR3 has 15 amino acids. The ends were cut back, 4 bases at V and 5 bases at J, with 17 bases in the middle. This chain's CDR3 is CASSPGMSLGYGYTF. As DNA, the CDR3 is TGTGCCAGCAGCCCGGGGATGAGCCTGGGGTATGGCTACACCTTC.

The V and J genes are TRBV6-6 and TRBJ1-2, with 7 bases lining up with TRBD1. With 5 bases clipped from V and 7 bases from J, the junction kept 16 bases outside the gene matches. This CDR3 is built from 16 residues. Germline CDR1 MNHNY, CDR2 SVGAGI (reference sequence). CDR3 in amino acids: CASSPTSTGLGLGYTF. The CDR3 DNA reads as TGTGCCAGCAGTCCGACCTCGACAGGGTTGGGCCTTGGCTACACCTTC.

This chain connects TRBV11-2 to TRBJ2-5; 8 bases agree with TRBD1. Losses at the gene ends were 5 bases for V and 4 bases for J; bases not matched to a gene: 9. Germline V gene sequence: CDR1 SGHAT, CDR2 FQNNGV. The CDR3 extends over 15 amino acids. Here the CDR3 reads CASSRDRGGRETQYF. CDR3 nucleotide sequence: TGTGCCAGCAGCCGCGACAGGGGCGGGCGAGAGACCCAGTACTTC.

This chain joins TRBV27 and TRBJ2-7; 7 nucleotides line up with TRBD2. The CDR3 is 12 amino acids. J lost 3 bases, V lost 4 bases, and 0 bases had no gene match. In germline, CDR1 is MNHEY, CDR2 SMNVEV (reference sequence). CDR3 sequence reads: CASSWDYYEQYF. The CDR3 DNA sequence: TGTGCCAGCAGTTGGGACTACTACGAGCAGTACTTC.

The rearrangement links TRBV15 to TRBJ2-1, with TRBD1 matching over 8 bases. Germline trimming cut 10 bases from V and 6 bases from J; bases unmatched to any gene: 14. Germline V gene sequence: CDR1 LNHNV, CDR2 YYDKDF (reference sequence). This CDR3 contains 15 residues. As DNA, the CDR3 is TGTGCCAGCAAGCTGGACAGGGTAGAGGCCAATGAGCAGTTCTTC. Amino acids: CASKLDRVEANEQFF.